Reported below is one TCR beta chain. Its antigen remains undetermined. Base qualities are not provided; no much larger clone lies one nucleotide away. The sample belongs to a study of somatic mutations in cytotoxic T cells in rheumatoid arthritis (dated by TCRdb to 2015 to 2018). At the level of the whole study: Some V beta antibody-stained T-cell populations were flow-sorted on a FACSAria II or Sony SH800 at nearly 100% purity, and sorted V beta1+ cells also underwent TCRB sequencing. The study asked whether expanded CD8+ T-cell clones in newly diagnosed, untreated rheumatoid arthritis carry somatic mutations, and used TCRB deep sequencing to characterize clonality. For roughly 63 rheumatoid arthritis patients and fewer than 25 healthy controls, TCRB deep sequencing was carried out. Patient and control groups had essentially identical median ages.

Study-level results and caveats: CD8+ clonality increased with age in patients (Spearman r ~ 0.5) but not in healthy controls. Viral specificity could not be ruled out by absence from virus-specific databases, and the antigen targets of the expanded CD8+ clones remained unknown. There was no significant difference in CD8+ T-cell clonality between rheumatoid arthritis patients and age-matched healthy controls. No adjustment for multiple comparisons was made for the slight TRBV07 underrepresentation in patients. Several identical CD8+ TCRB sequences were found in both blood and synovial fluid, and in about an eighth of the roughly 65 patients the largest CD8+ clone exceeded 20% of CD8+ cells.

TCRB CDR3 sequencing used the immunoSEQ assay on genomic DNA. As for the authors' bioinformatics: Only productive TCRB rearrangements were included in the analyses. Clonality was calculated as a Shannon entropy-based productive clonality index, and a clone was defined by a unique TCRB CDR3 sequence. Repertoire overlap for a pair of samples was computed from each clone's template counts relative to total templates per sample. V-gene usage measured by flow cytometry correlated with TCRB sequencing V-gene usage, with a Spearman r of 0.6 to 0.65. TCRdb holds this immuneACCESS table with in-frame rearrangements only. Some clones are missing; in checked studies, unresolved V genes explain under half, and the rest has no known cause. Clonal size and the V and J genes are those of that table, whereas D and trimming came from the DNA. Counted in this sample were roughly 35,000 clones; 84% of them appeared once. About 3.4% of the sample lies in the top ten.

With a median age of 56 years (range roughly 20-75) and approximately 50% female, the healthy controls consisted of 20 or so blood donors whose buffy coats were used. Flow cytometry confirmed the purity of CD4+ and CD8+ cells that had been isolated by positive magnetic bead selection on an AutoMACS. Isolation of peripheral blood mononuclear cells was done through Ficoll-Paque PLUS density gradient separation. Nucleospin Tissue or Tissue XS kits were used to extract DNA from CD4-enriched, CD8-enriched or PBMC samples, and a Qubit 2.0 fluorometer was used for quantification. As encoded in the germline V gene, CDR1 is SGHRS while CDR2 is YFSETQ. At the junction V is shortened by 4 bases and J by 4 bases; bases outside the gene matches: 11. Counted from cysteine to phenylalanine, this CDR3 has 17 amino acids. The retained sequence is limited to the CDR3, 51 bases, with the frame set at the first base.

The sequence was obtained from a man in his forties or fifties in good health. Recombination connected TRBV5-1 to TRBJ1-2; a stretch of 12 junction bases matches TRBD1. Specimen: CD8+ T cells sorted from blood. The CDR3: CASSPRDRGLFFYGYTF. In nucleotides, the sequence is TGCGCCAGCAGCCCCCGGGACAGGGGGCTCTTTTTCTATGGCTACACCTTC.